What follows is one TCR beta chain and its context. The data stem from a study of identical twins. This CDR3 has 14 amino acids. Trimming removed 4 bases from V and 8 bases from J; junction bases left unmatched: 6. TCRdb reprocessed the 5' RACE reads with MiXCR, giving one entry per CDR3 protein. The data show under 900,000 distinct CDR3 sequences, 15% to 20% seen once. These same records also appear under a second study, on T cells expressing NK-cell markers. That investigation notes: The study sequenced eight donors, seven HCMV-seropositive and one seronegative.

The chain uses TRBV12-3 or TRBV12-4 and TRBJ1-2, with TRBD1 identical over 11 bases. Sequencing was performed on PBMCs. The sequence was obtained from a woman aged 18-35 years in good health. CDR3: CASSSWDRGTGYTF. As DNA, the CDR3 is TGTGCCAGCAGTTCCTGGGACAGGGGGACGGGCTACACCTTC.